This T cell receptor beta chain was captured by sequencing in a study of T cell changes during pregnancy in multiple sclerosis. Trimming shortened V by 3 bases and J by 5 bases, and 15 bases separated the two germline ends. Germline V CDR1 and CDR2: LNHDA, SQIVND (reference sequence). The CDR3 has 15 amino acids. Data came from immunoSEQ multiplex PCR; TCRdb stores just in-frame clones and leaves some out. The data hold 70,000 to 90,000 clones, with about 91% observed a single time. The rearrangement uses TRBV19 and TRBJ2-3; a weak D match, TRBD1 (6 bases). The clonotype was recovered from a female donor in good health, serving as a control in a pregnancy study. Some clones in this sample may be carry-over from other donors' samples. The sample in question was PBMCs, obtained in the first trimester of pregnancy. CDR3 DNA sequence: TGTGCCAGTAGTATGGAAGGACAGTCAATAGATACGCAGTATTTT. It translates to CASSMEGQSIDTQYF.